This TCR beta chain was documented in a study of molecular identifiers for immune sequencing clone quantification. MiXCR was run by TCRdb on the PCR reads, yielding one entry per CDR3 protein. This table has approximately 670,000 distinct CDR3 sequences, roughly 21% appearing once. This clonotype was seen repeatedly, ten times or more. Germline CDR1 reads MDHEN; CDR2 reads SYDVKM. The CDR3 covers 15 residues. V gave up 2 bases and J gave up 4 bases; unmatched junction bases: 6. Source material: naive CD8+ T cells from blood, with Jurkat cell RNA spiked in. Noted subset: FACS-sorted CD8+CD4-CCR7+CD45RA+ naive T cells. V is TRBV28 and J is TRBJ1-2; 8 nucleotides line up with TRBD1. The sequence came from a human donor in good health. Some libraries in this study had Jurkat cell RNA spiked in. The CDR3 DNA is TGTGCCAGCAGTTTACGGTCAGGGGGCCTCTATGGCTACACCTTC. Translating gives CASSLRSGGLYGYTF.